This is a list of T cell receptor beta chains from one sample in a study of beta chain features in type 1 diabetes. This table comes from immunoSEQ multiplex PCR, and its TCRdb copy is limited to in-frame clones, with some not included. The sample lists about 150,000 clones, about 8.1% occurring once. The source material was central memory CD4+ T cells from blood. The receptors come from a man younger than 35 in good health. CDR3s leave out the opening cysteine and the closing phenylalanine or tryptophan.

TRBJ2-3,TRBV11-2,ASSLSVAGSTDTQY
TRBJ2-2,TRBV2,ASSDQGNTGELF
TRBJ2-3,TRBV7-2,ASSRLAGGGTDTQY
TRBJ2-1,TRBV27,ASGKSYLGLSSYNEQF
TRBJ1-6,TRBV7-3,ASSSQGVDSPLH
TRBJ2-1,TRBV6-6,AIQAGGSNNEQF
TRBJ1-1,TRBV18,ASSPREQQTNTEAF
TRBJ1-2,TRBV7-2,ASTSFTGNYGYT
TRBJ2-5,TRBV5-1,ASRPSQETQY
TRBJ2-7,TRBV7-3,ASSPGGGYEQY
TRBJ2-1,TRBV18,ASSRTSGRPEQF
TRBJ1-5,TRBV15,ATSRDWGAGGNQPQH
TRBJ1-2,TRBV7-2,ASSLARGYGYT
TRBJ2-2,TRBV6-6,ASVEGQGFIGELF
TRBJ1-2,TRBV19,ASSITGTGAQYGYT
TRBJ1-5,TRBV10-3,AISAGERPQH
TRBJ2-3,TRBV7-9,ASGGGTDTQY
TRBJ1-4,TRBV4-2,ASSLQGASEKLF
TRBJ1-1,TRBV11-2,ASSLSQEGKAF
TRBJ2-3,TRBV4-3,ASSRGLNTDTQY
TRBJ1-6,TRBV18,ASSELQGDNSPLH
TRBJ1-1,TRBV5-4,ASSLYRDTEAF
TRBJ2-5,TRBV29-1,SVSTGNQETQY
TRBJ2-5,TRBV7-9,ASSSSGRETGETQY
TRBJ1-4,TRBV30,AWSVEEKLF
TRBJ2-7,TRBV28,ASSLGLGQNYEQY
TRBJ2-5,TRBV20-1,SARRGETQY
TRBJ2-3,TRBV10-3,AMQDFTDTQY
TRBJ2-1,TRBV4-3,ASSQESGGAGEQF
TRBJ2-7,TRBV6-1,ASSARDRNYEQY
TRBJ2-7,TRBV6-1,ASSEGGGPAY
TRBJ2-1,TRBV4-2,ASSQGLAGGSYNEQF
TRBJ2-3,TRBV27,ASARTSGGTDTQY
TRBJ1-5,TRBV13,ASSRRGGRNQPQH
TRBJ2-5,TRBV28,ASSLAGAQETQY
TRBJ2-5,TRBV7-2,ASILLAGGPSAWTQY
TRBJ1-5,TRBV28,ASSLSGDGNQPQH
TRBJ1-1,TRBV28,ASSPPGGALRAF
TRBJ2-5,TRBV7-3,ASSLSGQGISETQY